This is a list of T cell receptor beta chains from one sample in a study of blood T cell repertoires in COVID-19. Profiling relied on immunoSEQ multiplex PCR, and the TCRdb table lists in-frame clones only, not all of them. The sample carries approximately 150,000 clones, roughly 87% recorded once. Material for sequencing was PBMCs or T cells enriched from blood (not recorded which). The receptors were gathered from a woman in her thirties or forties who had been exposed to COVID-19. Each CDR3 is given with its conserved first and last residue. D genes are given only for firm matches. Clone size is given for some rows only: seen once, a few or many times, or a class if the clone is expanded.

j_call	d_call	clone_size	v_call	cdr3_aa	cdr3_nt
TRBJ2-1	TRBD1	-	TRBV5-1	CASSLRDRRNNEQFF	TGCGCCAGCAGCTTGAGGGACAGGAGAAACAATGAGCAGTTCTTC
TRBJ2-7	-	once	TRBV5-1	CASSLVGAIVAYEQYF	TGCGCCAGCAGCTTGGTAGGAGCCATTGTGGCCTACGAGCAGTACTTC
TRBJ1-4	-	-	TRBV7-9	CASSPGRGTNEKLFF	TGTGCCAGCAGCCCAGGGAGGGGGACTAATGAAAAACTGTTTTTT
TRBJ2-7	TRBD2	-	TRBV9	CASSVGSSGDYEQYF	TGTGCCAGCAGCGTAGGTTCTAGCGGGGACTACGAGCAGTACTTC
TRBJ1-1	-	-	TRBV6-1	CASSEYWTSF	TGTGCCAGCAGTGAATATTGGACAAGTTTT
TRBJ2-6	TRBD2	-	TRBV19	CASSPGGEPGANVLTF	TGTGCCAGTAGTCCTGGGGGGGAGCCTGGGGCCAACGTCCTGACTTTC
TRBJ1-2	-	-	TRBV2	CASSDRYRVGDGYTF	TGTGCCAGCAGTGATCGGTACAGGGTAGGTGATGGCTACACCTTC
TRBJ2-7	TRBD1	-	TRBV5-4	CASSPFDRDRGKGKHEQYF	TGTGCCAGCAGCCCCTTTGACCGGGACAGGGGAAAGGGAAAGCACGAGCAGTACTTC
TRBJ2-3	TRBD1	-	TRBV5-5	CASSSPTGTVVSSTDTQYF	TGTGCCAGCAGCTCTCCAACCGGGACAGTCGTTTCTAGCACAGATACGCAGTATTTT
TRBJ2-1	TRBD2	-	TRBV19	CASSLTGTSGYNEQFF	TGTGCCAGTAGTCTCACCGGGACTAGCGGATACAATGAGCAGTTCTTC
TRBJ2-1	TRBD2	-	TRBV4-1	CASSFLAGEYNEQFF	TGCGCCAGCAGCTTCCTAGCGGGGGAGTACAATGAGCAGTTCTTC
TRBJ1-5	TRBD1	-	TRBV2	CAISDRGNQPQHF	TGTGCCATCTCGGACAGGGGGAATCAGCCCCAGCATTTT
TRBJ1-2	TRBD1	few	TRBV7-9	CASSSPGQGARGYTF	TGTGCCAGCAGCTCCCCAGGACAGGGGGCAAGAGGCTACACCTTC
TRBJ2-3	-	-	TRBV7-2	CASSLFTSTDTQYF	TGTGCCAGCAGCTTATTTACTAGCACAGATACGCAGTATTTT
TRBJ2-1	-	-	TRBV12-3/TRBV12-4	CASSQPGLQQFF	TGTGCCAGCAGCCAACCTGGCTTGCAGCAGTTCTTC
TRBJ1-4	-	once	TRBV19	CASSDSGREKLFF	TGTGCCAGTTCCGACTCGGGGAGGGAAAAACTGTTTTTT
TRBJ2-2	TRBD1	-	TRBV5-5	CASSLVGQGFTTGELFF	TGTGCCAGCAGCTTGGTAGGACAGGGGTTTACCACCGGGGAGCTGTTTTTT
TRBJ1-2	TRBD1	-	TRBV4-3	CASSQDQGGRAAGYTF	TGCGCCAGCAGCCAAGATCAGGGGGGCAGGGCGGCTGGCTACACCTTC
TRBJ2-2	TRBD2	-	TRBV28	CASSFLGLAGGSNTGELFF	TGTGCCAGCAGTTTCTTAGGACTAGCGGGAGGATCGAACACCGGGGAGCTGTTTTTT
TRBJ1-2	TRBD1	-	TRBV6-6	CASSHSDRGLNGYTF	TGTGCCAGCAGTCACTCAGACAGGGGATTAAATGGCTACACCTTC
TRBJ2-7	TRBD1	-	TRBV29-1	CSVDGGQGAIAYEQYF	TGCAGCGTTGATGGGGGACAGGGCGCAATAGCCTACGAGCAGTACTTC
TRBJ1-3	-	-	TRBV29-1	CSVTGSGNTIYF	TGCAGCGTAACAGGGTCTGGAAACACCATATATTTT